A selection of T cell receptor beta chains follows, all from one sample in a study of CD8 T cells in Susac syndrome. TCRdb independently ran MiXCR on the immunoSEQ multiplex PCR reads; one entry per CDR3 protein. The table records approximately 270,000 distinct CDR3 sequences, 85% to 95% of them present only once. Material: CD4+ T cells from PBMCs. The receptors originated from a human donor with multiple sclerosis. Both conserved end residues are part of each CDR3. The D gene is left open where the match is weak.

v_call,d_call,cdr3_aa
TRBV30,TRBD1,CAWSRDRGFGNQPQHF
TRBV29-1,TRBD1,CSAWTGVDNQPQHF
TRBV28,TRBD1,CASNRDRVVNEQFF
TRBV6-1,.,CASEEVGGGDTQYF
TRBV24-1,.,CATSDYGLASYNEQFF
TRBV6-1,.,CASRTYSGANVLTF
TRBV12-3/TRBV12-4,.,CASSSLLGEQFF
TRBV5-4,.,CASSRWAGDLADTQYF
TRBV5-1,TRBD2,CASGDREGEQFF
TRBV30,.,CAWSVGRRDGEQFF
TRBV28,.,CASTTGSYEQYF
TRBV6-5,TRBD1,CASSQGQPNTEAFF
TRBV19,.,CASSRLRDTEAFF
TRBV24-1,TRBD1,CATSDPGTGYYNEQFF
TRBV12-5,.,CASALDNEQFF